The following is a T cell receptor (beta chain) sequence with its context. These data are taken from a study of T cells after yellow fever vaccination. V was clipped by 3 bases and J by 7 bases, with 9 bases between them. Germline assignment: CDR1 DFQATT and CDR2 SNEGSKA (reference sequence). The CDR3 spans 11 residues. TCRdb reanalysed the 5' RACE reads using MiXCR and keeps one entry per CDR3 protein. This repertoire shows 250,000 or so distinct CDR3 sequences, 6.9% found once; its top ten account for approximately 0.87%. V gene TRBV20-1 combines with J gene TRBJ1-2, with D unresolved. This TCR was sampled from a man under 40 who received the YFV17D yellow fever vaccine. The material sequenced was CD4+ T cells sorted from PBMCs, taken 15 days after the yellow fever booster vaccination. CDR3 in DNA: TGCAGTGCTAGCCCAATGCCTGGCTACACCTTC. Encoded protein: CSASPMPGYTF.